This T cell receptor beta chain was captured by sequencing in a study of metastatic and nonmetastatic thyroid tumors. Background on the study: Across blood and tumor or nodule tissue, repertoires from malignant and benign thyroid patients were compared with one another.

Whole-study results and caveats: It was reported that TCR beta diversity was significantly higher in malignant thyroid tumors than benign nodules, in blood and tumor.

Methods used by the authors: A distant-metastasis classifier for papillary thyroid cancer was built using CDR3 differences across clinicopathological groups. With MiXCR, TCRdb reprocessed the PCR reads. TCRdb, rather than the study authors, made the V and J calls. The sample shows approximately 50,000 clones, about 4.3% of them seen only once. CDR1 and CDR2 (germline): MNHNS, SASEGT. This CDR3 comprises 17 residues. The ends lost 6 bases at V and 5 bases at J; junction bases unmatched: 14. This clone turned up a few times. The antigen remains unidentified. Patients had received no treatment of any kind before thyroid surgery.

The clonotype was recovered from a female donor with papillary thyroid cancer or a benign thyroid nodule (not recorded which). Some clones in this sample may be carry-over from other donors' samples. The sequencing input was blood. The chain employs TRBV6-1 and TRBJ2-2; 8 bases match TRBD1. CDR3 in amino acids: CASSRGRTPLGTGELFF. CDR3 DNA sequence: TGTGCCAGCAGCAGGGGGCGAACACCCTTGGGAACCGGGGAGCTGTTTTTT.